These 10 T cell receptor beta chains share one sample of origin, sequenced in a study of chemoradiotherapy in HPV16-positive cancers. TCRdb keeps only in-frame clones here, not all; method: immunoSEQ multiplex PCR. The table has tens of thousands of clones, around two thirds seen once. Collection of the sample occurred from a patient who underwent chemoradiotherapy. Receptors originate from a human donor with HPV-associated anogenital cancer.

The chain couples TRBV10-2 to TRBJ2-1; tentatively, D is TRBD2 (7 bases). The CDR3 sequence is 15 residues long. CDR1 is WSHSY and CDR2 is SAAADI in the germline V gene. Trimming stripped 4 bases from V and 6 bases from J, with 16 bases between. The CDR3 DNA is TGCGCCAGCAGTGCGGAGGGGGGGGGCCTCAATGAGCAGTTCTTC. This sequence encodes CASSAEGGGLNEQFF.

This clone was seen once. This chain uses TRBV19 with TRBJ2-5; TRBD2 agrees at 10 bases. In germline, CDR1 is LNHDA, CDR2 SQIVND (reference sequence). The CDR3 length is 13 residues. Unmatched junction bases numbered 3, after V lost 6 bases and J lost 5 bases. Written as DNA, the CDR3 is TGTGCCAGTAGACCGGGACTAGCGGAGACCCAGTACTTC. It specifies CASRPGLAETQYF.

This clone has only one observation. The chain recombines TRBV11-2 with TRBJ2-1, with 7 nucleotides matching TRBD1. The CDR3 runs 16 residues. Germline assignment: CDR1 SGHAT and CDR2 FQNNGV. Unmatched junction bases numbered 7, after V lost 5 bases and J lost 0 bases. CDR3 residues: CASSRLTGFSYNEQFF. The CDR3 DNA reads as TGTGCCAGCAGCCGACTGACAGGGTTCTCCTACAATGAGCAGTTCTTC.

The chain has TRBV2 and TRBJ1-1; no clear D gene. The germline CDR1 and CDR2 sequences are SNHLY and FYNNEI. The CDR3 is made up of 11 amino acids. With 4 bases removed from V and 11 bases from J, the gap between germline ends came to 11 bases. The CDR3: CASSVGWFAFF. CDR3 DNA: TGTGCCAGCAGTGTAGGATGGTTTGCTTTCTTT.

The rearrangement joins TRBV5-4 to TRBJ2-2, with TRBD2 matching over 12 bases. CDR3 length: 16 residues. V dropped 3 bases and J dropped 7; count of bases not matched to a gene: 7. The germline CDR1 and CDR2 sequences are SGHNT and YYREEE (reference sequence). The CDR3 loop is CASSSSSGGADGELFF. The CDR3 coding sequence is TGTGCCAGCAGCTCCTCTAGCGGGGGGGCTGACGGGGAGCTGTTTTTT. Supplemented by reference TRBV5-4 and TRBJ2-2, the full variable domain reads ETGVTQSPTHLIKTRGQQVTLRCSSQSGHNTVSWYQQALGQGPQFIFQYYREEENGRGNFPPRFSGLQFPNYSSELNVNALELDDSALYLCASSSSSGGADGELFFGEGSRLTVL.

The rearrangement links TRBV27 to TRBJ2-2, with a weak D call TRBD2 (5 bases). Between the trimmed V and J ends, which lost 2 bases and 5 bases, there was a span of 12 bases. Germline V gene sequence: CDR1 MNHEY, CDR2 SMNVEV (reference sequence). The CDR3 extends over 15 amino acids. CDR3 amino acids: CASSLKPRGTGELFF. DNA for the CDR3: TGTGCCAGCAGTTTAAAACCCAGAGGGACCGGGGAGCTGTTTTTT.

The chain's CDR3 is CASSKNEQFF. For the CDR3, the DNA is TGTGCCAGCAGCAAAAATGAGCAGTTCTTC. The chain recombines TRBV2 with TRBJ2-1; no firm D call. V shed 6 bases and J shed 7 bases, with 4 bases lying between them. The CDR3 is 10 amino acids. Germline lookup yields CDR1 SNHLY and CDR2 FYNNEI. Complete variable domain (other parts from reference TRBV2 and TRBJ2-1): EPEVTQTPSHQVTQMGQEVILRCVPISNHLYFYWYRQILGQKVEFLVSFYNNEISEKSEIFDDQFSVERPDGSNFTLKIRSTKLEDSAMYFCASSKNEQFFGPGTRLTVL.

This chain joins TRBV11-2 and TRBJ2-3, with a tentative D call TRBD2 (5 bases). CDR1 SGHAT and CDR2 FQNNGV come from the germline V gene. The CDR3 consists of 15 residues. Deletions cut 2 bases from V and 4 bases from J, with 13 bases between. The CDR3 sequence is CASSLRGSVADTQYF. In DNA form, the CDR3 reads TGTGCCAGCAGCTTAAGAGGGAGTGTGGCAGATACGCAGTATTTT.

V is TRBV19 and J is TRBJ2-3; 11 positions agree with TRBD2. The ends lost 4 bases at V and 1 base at J; junction bases unmatched: 1. The CDR3 runs 15 residues. CDR1 LNHDA and CDR2 SQIVND come from the germline V gene (reference sequence). The CDR3 coding sequence is TGTGCCAGTAGTAAACTAGCGGGAGGCACAGATACGCAGTATTTT. Amino acid sequence: CASSKLAGGTDTQYF.

The CDR3 DNA follows: TGTGCCAGCAGTGAAGCCCCCGGGGGAGCCACAGATACGCAGTATTTT. Translation gives CASSEAPGGATDTQYF. V is TRBV6-1 and J is TRBJ2-3; D perhaps matches TRBD2 (6 bases). Per the germline V gene, CDR1 is MNHNS and CDR2 is SASEGT. Trimming removed 0 bases at V and 2 bases at J, with 12 bases between. The CDR3 totals 16 residues.